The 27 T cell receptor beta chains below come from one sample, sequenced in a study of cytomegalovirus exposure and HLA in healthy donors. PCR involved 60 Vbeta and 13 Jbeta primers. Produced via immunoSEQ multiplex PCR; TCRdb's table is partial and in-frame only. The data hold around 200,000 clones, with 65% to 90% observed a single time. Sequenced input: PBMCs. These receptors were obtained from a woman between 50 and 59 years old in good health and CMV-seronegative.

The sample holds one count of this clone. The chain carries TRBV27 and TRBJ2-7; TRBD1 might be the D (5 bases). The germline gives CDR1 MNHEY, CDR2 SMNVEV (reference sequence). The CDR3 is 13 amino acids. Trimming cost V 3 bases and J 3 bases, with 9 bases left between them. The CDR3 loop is CASSLGHSYEQYF. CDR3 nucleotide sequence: TGTGCCAGCAGTTTGGGGCATAGCTACGAGCAGTACTTC.

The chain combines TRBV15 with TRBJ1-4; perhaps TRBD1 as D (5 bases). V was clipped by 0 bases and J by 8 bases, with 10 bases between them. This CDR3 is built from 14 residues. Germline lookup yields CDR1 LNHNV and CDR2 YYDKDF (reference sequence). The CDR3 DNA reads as TGTGCCACCAGCAGAGATCTGGGGGGAGAAAAACTGTTTTTT. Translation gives CATSRDLGGEKLFF.

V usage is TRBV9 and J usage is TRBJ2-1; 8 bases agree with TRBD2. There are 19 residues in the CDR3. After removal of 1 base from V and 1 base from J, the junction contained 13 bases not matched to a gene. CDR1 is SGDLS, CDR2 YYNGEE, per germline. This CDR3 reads CASSVRSGSAPGSYNEQFF. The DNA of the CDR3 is TGTGCCAGCAGCGTAAGGAGCGGGAGTGCCCCTGGGTCCTACAATGAGCAGTTCTTC. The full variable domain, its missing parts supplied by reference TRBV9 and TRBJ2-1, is DSGVTQTPKHLITATGQRVTLRCSPRSGDLSVYWYQQSLDQGLQFLIQYYNGEERAKGNILERFSAQQFPDLHSELNLSSLELGDSALYFCASSVRSGSAPGSYNEQFFGPGTRLTVL.

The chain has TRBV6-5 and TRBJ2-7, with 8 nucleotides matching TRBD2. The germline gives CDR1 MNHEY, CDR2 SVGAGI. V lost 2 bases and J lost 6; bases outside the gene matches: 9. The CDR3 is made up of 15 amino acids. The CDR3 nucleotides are TGTGCCAGCAGTTACGGAACTAGCGGAAGGGGCGAGCAGTACTTC. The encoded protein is CASSYGTSGRGEQYF.

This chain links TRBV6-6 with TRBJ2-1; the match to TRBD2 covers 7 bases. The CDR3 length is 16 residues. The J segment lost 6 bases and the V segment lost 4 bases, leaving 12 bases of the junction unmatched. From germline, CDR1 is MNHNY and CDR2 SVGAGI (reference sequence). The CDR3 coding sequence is TGTGCCAGCAGTTTGCTAGCGGAAGGAGGCAGCAATGAGCAGTTCTTC. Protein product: CASSLLAEGGSNEQFF.

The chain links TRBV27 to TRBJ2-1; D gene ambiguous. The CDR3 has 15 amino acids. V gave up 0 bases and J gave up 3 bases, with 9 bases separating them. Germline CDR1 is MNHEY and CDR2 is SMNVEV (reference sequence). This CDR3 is CASSLSPGNYNEQFF. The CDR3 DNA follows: TGTGCCAGCAGTTTATCCCCCGGTAACTACAATGAGCAGTTCTTC.

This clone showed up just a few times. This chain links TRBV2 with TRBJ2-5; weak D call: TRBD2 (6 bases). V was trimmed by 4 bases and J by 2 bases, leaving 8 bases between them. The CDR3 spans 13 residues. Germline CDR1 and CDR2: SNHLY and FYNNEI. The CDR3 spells CASSGDFQETQYF. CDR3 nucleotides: TGTGCCAGCAGTGGGGACTTTCAAGAGACCCAGTACTTC.

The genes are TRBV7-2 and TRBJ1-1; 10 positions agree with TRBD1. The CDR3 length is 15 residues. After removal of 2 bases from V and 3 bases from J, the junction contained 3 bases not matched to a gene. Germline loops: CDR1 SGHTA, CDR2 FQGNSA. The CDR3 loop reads CASSLRGQGYTEAFF. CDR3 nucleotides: TGTGCCAGCAGCTTAAGGGGACAGGGGTACACTGAAGCTTTCTTT.

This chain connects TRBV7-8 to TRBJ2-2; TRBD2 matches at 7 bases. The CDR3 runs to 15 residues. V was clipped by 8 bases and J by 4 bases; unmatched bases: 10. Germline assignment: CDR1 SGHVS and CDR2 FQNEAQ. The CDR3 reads CASRSAGTITGELFF. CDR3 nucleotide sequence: TGTGCCAGCCGGTCCGCCGGGACTATCACCGGGGAGCTGTTTTTT.

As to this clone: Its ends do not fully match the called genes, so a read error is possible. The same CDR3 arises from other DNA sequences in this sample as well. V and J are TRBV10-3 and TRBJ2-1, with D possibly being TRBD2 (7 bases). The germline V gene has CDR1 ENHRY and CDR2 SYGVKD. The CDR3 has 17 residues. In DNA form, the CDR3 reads TGCGCCATCAGAGGGGGAGGGAGCGGCAGCTCCTACAATGAGCAGTTCTTC. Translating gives CAIRGGGSGSSYNEQFF.

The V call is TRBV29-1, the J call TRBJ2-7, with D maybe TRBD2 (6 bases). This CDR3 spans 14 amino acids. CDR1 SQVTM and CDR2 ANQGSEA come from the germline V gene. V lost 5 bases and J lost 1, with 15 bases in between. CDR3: CSVSGGTLSYEQYF. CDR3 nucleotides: TGCAGCGTTAGTGGGGGGACTTTATCCTACGAGCAGTACTTC.

The CDR3 DNA reads as TGTGCCAGCAGTTCCGGGACAGGGGGCTGGTTGACTGAAGCTTTCTTT. This sequence encodes CASSSGTGGWLTEAFF. The V gene is TRBV6-5, the J gene TRBJ1-1; 12 positions match TRBD1. This CDR3 has 16 residues. The trim removed 4 bases at V and 5 bases at J, leaving 8 bases unmatched. From germline, CDR1 is MNHEY and CDR2 SVGAGI.

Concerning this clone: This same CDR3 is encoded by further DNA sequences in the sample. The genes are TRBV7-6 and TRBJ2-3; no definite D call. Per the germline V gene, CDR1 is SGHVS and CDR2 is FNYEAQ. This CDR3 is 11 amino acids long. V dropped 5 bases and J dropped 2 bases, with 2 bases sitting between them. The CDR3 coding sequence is TGTGCCAGCAGCCTCACAGATACGCAGTATTTT. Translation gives CASSLTDTQYF.

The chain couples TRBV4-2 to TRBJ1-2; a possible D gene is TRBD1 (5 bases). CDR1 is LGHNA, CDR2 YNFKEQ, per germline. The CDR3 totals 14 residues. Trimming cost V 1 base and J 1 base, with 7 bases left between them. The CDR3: CASSQAGDNYGYTF. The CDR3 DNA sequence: TGTGCCAGCAGCCAAGCGGGGGATAACTATGGCTACACCTTC.

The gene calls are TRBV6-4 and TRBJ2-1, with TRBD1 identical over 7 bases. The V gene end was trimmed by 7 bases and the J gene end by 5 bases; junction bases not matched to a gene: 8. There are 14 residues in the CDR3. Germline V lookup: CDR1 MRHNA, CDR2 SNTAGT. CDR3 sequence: CASNGTAWDNEQFF. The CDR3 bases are TGTGCCAGCAATGGGACAGCGTGGGACAATGAGCAGTTCTTC.

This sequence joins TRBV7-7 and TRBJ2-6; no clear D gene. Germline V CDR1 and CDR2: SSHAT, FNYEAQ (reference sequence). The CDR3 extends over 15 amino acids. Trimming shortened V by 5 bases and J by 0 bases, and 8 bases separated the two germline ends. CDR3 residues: CASSPVRSGANVLTF. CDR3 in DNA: TGTGCCAGCAGCCCTGTCCGCTCTGGGGCCAACGTCCTGACTTTC.

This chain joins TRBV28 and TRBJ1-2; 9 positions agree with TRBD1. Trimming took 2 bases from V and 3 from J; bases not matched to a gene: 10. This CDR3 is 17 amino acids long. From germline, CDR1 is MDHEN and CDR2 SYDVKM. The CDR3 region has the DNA TGTGCCAGCAGTTTAGCAATCCCGGGACAGGGCTACTATGGCTACACCTTC. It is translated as CASSLAIPGQGYYGYTF.

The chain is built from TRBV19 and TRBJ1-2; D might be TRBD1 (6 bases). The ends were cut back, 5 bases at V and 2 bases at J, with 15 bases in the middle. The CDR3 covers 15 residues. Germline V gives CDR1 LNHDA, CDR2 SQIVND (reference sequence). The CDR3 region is CASSETGAQNYGYTF. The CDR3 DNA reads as TGTGCCAGTAGTGAGACAGGAGCTCAAAACTATGGCTACACCTTC.

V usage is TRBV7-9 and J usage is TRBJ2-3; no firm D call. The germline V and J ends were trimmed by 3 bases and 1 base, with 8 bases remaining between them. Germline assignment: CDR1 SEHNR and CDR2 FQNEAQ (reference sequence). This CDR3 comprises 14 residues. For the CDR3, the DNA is TGTGCCAGCAGCTTGACAATCGGCACAGATACGCAGTATTTT. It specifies CASSLTIGTDTQYF.

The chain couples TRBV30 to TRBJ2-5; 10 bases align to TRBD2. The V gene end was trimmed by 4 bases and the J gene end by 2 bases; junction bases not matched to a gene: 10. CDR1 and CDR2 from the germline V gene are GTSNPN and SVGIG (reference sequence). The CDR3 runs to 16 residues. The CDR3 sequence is CAWKSLRTSGQETQYF. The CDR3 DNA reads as TGTGCCTGGAAGTCCCTCCGGACTAGCGGTCAAGAGACCCAGTACTTC.

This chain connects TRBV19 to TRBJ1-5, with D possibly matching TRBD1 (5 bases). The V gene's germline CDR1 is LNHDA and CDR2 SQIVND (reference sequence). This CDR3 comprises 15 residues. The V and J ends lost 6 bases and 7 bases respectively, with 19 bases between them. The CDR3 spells CASSPGEGRNQPQHF. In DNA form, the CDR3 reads TGTGCCAGTAGCCCGGGGGAGGGGAGGAACCAGCCCCAGCATTTT. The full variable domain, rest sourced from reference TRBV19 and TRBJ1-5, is DGGITQSPKYLFRKEGQNVTLSCEQNLNHDAMYWYRQDPGQGLRLIYYSQIVNDFQKGDIAEGYSVSREKKESFPLTVTSAQKNPTAFYLCASSPGEGRNQPQHFGDGTRLSIL.

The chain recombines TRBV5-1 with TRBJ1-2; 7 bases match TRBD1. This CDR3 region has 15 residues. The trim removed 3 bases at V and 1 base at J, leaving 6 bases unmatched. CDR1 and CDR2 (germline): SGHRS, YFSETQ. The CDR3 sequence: CASSSGQRFNYGYTF. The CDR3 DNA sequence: TGCGCCAGCAGCTCGGGACAGCGTTTTAACTATGGCTACACCTTC. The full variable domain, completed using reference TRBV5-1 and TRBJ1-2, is KAGVTQTPRYLIKTRGQQVTLSCSPISGHRSVSWYQQTPGQGLQFLFEYFSETQRNKGNFPGRFSGRQFSNSRSEMNVSTLELGDSALYLCASSSGQRFNYGYTFGSGTRLTVV.

In DNA, the CDR3 is TGTGCCAGCAGCTCCAGCGGGAGGGCCCTCGGCTACAATGAGCAGTTCTTC. The encoded protein is CASSSSGRALGYNEQFF. The chain joins TRBV7-6 to TRBJ2-1; 10 bases line up with TRBD2. The germline V gene has CDR1 SGHVS and CDR2 FNYEAQ. V lost 4 bases to trimming and J lost 3 bases; unmatched junction nucleotides: 9. This CDR3 is 17 amino acids long.

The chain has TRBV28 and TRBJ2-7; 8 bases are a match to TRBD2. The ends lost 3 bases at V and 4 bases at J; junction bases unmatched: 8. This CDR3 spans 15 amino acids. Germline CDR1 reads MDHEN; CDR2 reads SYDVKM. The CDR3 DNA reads TGTGCCAGCAGTTTCGGCGGGAGGCGGCCGTACGAGCAGTACTTC. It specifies CASSFGGRRPYEQYF. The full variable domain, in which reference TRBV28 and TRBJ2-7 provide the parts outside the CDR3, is DVKVTQSSRYLVKRTGEKVFLECVQDMDHENMFWYRQDPGLGLRLIYFSYDVKMKEKGDIPEGYSVSREKKERFSLILESASTNQTSMYLCASSFGGRRPYEQYFGPGTRLTVT.

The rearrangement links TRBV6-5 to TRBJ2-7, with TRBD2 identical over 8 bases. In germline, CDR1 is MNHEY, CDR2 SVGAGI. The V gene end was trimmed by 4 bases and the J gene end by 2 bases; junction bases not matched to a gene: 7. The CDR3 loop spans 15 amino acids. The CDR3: CASSSSAGAPYEQYF. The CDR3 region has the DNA TGTGCCAGCAGTTCCTCAGCGGGAGCCCCCTACGAGCAGTACTTC.

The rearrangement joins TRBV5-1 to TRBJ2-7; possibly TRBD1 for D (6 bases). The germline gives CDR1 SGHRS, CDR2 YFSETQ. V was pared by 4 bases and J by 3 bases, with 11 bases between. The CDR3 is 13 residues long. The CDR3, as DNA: TGCGCCAGCAGCCTAGGGACAATCTACGAGCAGTACTTC. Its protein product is CASSLGTIYEQYF.

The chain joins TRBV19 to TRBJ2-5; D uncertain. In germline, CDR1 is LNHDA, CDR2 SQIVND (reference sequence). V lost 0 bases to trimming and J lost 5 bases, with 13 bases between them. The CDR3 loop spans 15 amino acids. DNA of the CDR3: TGTGCCAGTAGTATAGAGCCTTGGGCACGGGAGACCCAGTACTTC. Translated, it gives CASSIEPWARETQYF. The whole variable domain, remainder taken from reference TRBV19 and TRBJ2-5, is DGGITQSPKYLFRKEGQNVTLSCEQNLNHDAMYWYRQDPGQGLRLIYYSQIVNDFQKGDIAEGYSVSREKKESFPLTVTSAQKNPTAFYLCASSIEPWARETQYFGPGTRLLVL.